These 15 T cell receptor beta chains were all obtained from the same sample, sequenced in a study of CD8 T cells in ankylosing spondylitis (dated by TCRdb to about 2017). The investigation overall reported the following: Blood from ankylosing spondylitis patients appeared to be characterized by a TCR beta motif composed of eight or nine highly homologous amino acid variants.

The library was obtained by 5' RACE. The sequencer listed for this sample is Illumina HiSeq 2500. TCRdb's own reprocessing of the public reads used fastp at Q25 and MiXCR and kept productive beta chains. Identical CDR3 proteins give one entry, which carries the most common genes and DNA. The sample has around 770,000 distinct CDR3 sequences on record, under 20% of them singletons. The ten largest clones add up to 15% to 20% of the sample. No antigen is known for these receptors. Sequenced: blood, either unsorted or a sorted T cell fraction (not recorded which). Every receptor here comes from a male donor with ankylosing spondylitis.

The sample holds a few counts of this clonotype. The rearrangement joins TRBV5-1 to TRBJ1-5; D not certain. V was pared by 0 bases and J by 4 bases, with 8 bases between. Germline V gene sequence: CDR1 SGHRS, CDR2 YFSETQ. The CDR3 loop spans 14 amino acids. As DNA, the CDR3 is TGCGCCAGCAGCTTGGAACAGCCTAATCAGCCCCAGCATTTT. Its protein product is CASSLEQPNQPQHF.

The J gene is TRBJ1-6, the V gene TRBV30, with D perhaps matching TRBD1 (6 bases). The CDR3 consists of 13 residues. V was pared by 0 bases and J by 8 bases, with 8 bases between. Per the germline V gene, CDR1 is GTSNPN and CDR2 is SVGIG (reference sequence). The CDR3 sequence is CAWSVQGDSPLHF. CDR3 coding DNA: TGTGCCTGGAGTGTACAGGGAGATTCACCCCTCCACTTT.

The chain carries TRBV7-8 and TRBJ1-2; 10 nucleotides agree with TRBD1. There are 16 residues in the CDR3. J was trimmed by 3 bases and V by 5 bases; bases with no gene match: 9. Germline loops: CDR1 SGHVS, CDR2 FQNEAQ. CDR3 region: CASSQIGQGVDYGYTF. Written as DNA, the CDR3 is TGTGCCAGCAGCCAAATCGGACAGGGGGTCGACTATGGCTACACCTTC.

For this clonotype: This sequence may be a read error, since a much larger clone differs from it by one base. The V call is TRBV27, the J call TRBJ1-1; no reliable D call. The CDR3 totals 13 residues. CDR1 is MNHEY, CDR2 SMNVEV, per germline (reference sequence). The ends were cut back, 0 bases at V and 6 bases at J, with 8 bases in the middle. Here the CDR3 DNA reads TGTGCCAGCAGTTTATCAGTGCGGGCTGAAGCTTTCTTT. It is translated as CASSLSVRAEAFF.

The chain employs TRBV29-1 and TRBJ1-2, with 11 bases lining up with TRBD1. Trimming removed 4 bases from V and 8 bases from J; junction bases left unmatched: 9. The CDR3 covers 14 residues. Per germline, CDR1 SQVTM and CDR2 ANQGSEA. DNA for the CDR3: TGCAGCGTTGCCGGGGACAGGGGGAGAGAGGGCTACACCTTC. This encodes CSVAGDRGREGYTF.

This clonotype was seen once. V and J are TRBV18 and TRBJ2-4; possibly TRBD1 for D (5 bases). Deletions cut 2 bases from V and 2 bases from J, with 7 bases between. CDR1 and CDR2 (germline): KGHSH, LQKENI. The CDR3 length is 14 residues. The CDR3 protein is CASSPRGTKNIQYF. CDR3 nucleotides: TGTGCCAGCTCACCAAGGGGCACCAAAAACATTCAGTACTTC.

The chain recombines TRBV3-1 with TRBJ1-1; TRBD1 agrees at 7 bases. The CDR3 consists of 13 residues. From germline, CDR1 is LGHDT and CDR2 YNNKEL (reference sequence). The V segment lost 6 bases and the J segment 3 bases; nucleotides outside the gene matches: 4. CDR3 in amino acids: CASRQTGYTEAFF. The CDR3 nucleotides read TGTGCCAGCAGGCAGACAGGGTACACTGAAGCTTTCTTT.

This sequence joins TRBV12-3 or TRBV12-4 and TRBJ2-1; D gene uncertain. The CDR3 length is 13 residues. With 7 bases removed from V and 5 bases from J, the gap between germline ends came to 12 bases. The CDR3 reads CASTPTANNEQFF. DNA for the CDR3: TGTGCCAGCACCCCAACAGCCAACAATGAGCAGTTCTTC.

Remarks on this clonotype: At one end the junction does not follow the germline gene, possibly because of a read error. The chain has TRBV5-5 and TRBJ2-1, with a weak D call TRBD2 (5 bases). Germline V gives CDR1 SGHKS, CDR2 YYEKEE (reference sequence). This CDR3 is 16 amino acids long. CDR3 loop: CASSLFTGSGYNKQFF. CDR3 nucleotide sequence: TGTGCCAGCAGCTTGTTTACGGGGTCAGGCTACAATAAGCAGTTCTTC.

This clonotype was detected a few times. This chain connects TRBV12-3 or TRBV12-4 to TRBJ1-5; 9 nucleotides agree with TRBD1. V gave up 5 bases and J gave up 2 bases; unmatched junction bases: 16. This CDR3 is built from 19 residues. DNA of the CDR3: TGTGCCAGCAGTCGGGGGGGACAGGGTCCTGTTGGTCGCAATCAGCCCCAGCATTTT. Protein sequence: CASSRGGQGPVGRNQPQHF.

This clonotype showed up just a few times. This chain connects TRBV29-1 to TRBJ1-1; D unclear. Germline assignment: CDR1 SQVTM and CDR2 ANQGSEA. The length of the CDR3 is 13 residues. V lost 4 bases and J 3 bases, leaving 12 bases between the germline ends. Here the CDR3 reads CSVVRVRHTEAFF. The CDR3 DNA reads TGCAGCGTTGTTCGAGTTAGGCACACTGAAGCTTTCTTT.

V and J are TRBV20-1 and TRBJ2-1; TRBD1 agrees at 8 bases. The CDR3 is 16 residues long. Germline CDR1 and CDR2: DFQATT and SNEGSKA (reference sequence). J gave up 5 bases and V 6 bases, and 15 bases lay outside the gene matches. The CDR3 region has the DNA TGCAGTGCAGCTCCCCCCGACAGGGGCCAAAACAATGAGCAGTTCTTC. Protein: CSAAPPDRGQNNEQFF.

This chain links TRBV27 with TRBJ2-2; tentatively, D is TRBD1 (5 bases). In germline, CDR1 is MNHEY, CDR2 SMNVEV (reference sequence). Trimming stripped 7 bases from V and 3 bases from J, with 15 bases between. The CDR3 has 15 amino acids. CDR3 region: CASKLDSTYTGELFF. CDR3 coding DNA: TGTGCCAGCAAATTAGACAGCACCTACACCGGGGAGCTGTTTTTT.

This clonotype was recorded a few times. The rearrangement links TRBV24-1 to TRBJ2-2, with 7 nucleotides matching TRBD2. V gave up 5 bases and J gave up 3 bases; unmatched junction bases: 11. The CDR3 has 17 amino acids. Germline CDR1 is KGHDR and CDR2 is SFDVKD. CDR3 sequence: CATSAPAGDGYTGELFF. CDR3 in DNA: TGTGCCACCAGTGCCCCGGCGGGGGACGGGTACACCGGGGAGCTGTTTTTT.

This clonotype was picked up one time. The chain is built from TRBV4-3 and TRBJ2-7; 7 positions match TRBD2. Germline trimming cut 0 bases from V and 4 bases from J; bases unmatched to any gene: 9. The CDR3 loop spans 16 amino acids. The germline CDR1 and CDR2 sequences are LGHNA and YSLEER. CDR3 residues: CASSQERTSLWYEQYF. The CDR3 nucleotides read TGCGCCAGCAGCCAAGAAAGGACTAGTCTATGGTACGAGCAGTACTTC.